This TCR beta chain was documented in a study of cytomegalovirus exposure and HLA in healthy donors (dated by TCRdb to 2016 to 2017). For context, the study as a whole: According to a later analysis, one platform produced both the 110 or so validation repertoires and the 670 or so repertoires of the first cohort. Besides the first cohort of around 700 subjects, a separate validation cohort made up of around 120 different subjects was used. The study combined high-throughput TCR immunosequencing, statistical association of individual TCRs with disease status, and machine learning to predict cytomegalovirus infection status. The study aimed to test whether signatures of past pathogen exposure could be identified by cataloging public T cell receptors. Overall study results and their limits: According to the authors, the approach could potentially be generalized to other disease states and immunological phenotypes. Most TCR sequences were observed very rarely across donors, whereas some public TCRs were present in many individuals. Cytomegalovirus status was reported to be diagnosed by the classifier with high specificity and sensitivity in both the original and validation cohorts. A later analysis lacked HLA typing for the validation cohort, so it scored co-occurrence in that cohort across all 110 or so repertoires. Subsequent analysis determined that TCRs grouped into clusters in the first cohort also showed a tendency toward co-occurrence across the 130 or so validation repertoires, and 85% to 95% of cluster scores exceeded 0. A total of 150 or so TCR beta chains were listed by the study as associated with cytomegalovirus. Three of the identified cytomegalovirus-associated TCR beta chains were confirmed in vitro to be specific for cytomegalovirus antigens.

Note on this clone: Its cognate antigen has yet to be identified. One junction end disagrees with the germline gene, perhaps due to a read error.

The donors belonged to the validation cohort of about 130 subjects, which was separate from the approximately 660-subject first cohort. From the cysteine up to the phenylalanine, the CDR3 has a length of 13 residues. Just CDR3 DNA is preserved here, 39 bases in frame from base 1. CDR1 SSHAT and CDR2 FNYEAQ were looked up in the germline V gene (reference sequence). The library was made by the immunoSEQ multiplex PCR assay. The paper's data handling went like this. A statistical classification framework was built for diagnosing cytomegalovirus status from the catalog of TCR beta chain sequences. TCRdb holds this immuneACCESS table with in-frame rearrangements only. Some clones are missing; in checked studies, unresolved V genes explain under half, and the rest has no known cause. V and J calls and clone size are given by that table; D and trimming were obtained from the DNA. In this sample the table shows 97,000 or so clones, around 90% of which occur a single time. The top ten constitute roughly 3.9% of the sample.

Input material: PBMCs. This sequence was found in a woman aged 25 to 45 in good health and CMV-seronegative. The receptor chain draws on TRBV7-7 and TRBJ2-5; the D gene is possibly TRBD1, with 5 bases matching. For the CDR3, the sequence is CASSLGARETQYF. The nucleotides are TGTGCTAGCAGCTTAGGGGCGCGAGAGACCCAGTACTTC.